Listed below are T cell receptor beta chains from one sample, sequenced in a study of control samples from healthy donors and cancer patients. The repertoire was sequenced with immunoSEQ multiplex PCR; TCRdb's copy has only in-frame clones and lacks some. Counted here are about 140,000 clones, around 90% occurring once; the ten biggest clones make up 4.9%. The specimen sequenced was blood. These receptors originate from a man in his thirties or forties in good health. Each CDR3 is given with its conserved first and last residue. A D gene is named only where the DNA matches it firmly.

d_gene	v_gene	j_gene	CDR3nt	CDR3aa
.	TRBV5-4	TRBJ2-1	TGTGCCAGCAGCTTTGAGGGTCCGGGCTACAATGAGCAGTTCTTC	CASSFEGPGYNEQFF
.	TRBV27	TRBJ2-1	TGTGCCAGCAGTTTACTTGGAGGCTCCAACGATGAGCAGTTCTTC	CASSLLGGSNDEQFF
TRBD2	TRBV6-4	TRBJ2-2	TGTGCCAGCAGTGACTCGGCTAGCGGGAACACCGGGGAGCTGTTTTTT	CASSDSASGNTGELFF
.	TRBV7-3	TRBJ2-3	TGTGCCAGCAGCTTAAGTCCAGTGACAGATACGCAGTATTTT	CASSLSPVTDTQYF
TRBD1	TRBV11-2	TRBJ2-7	TGTGCCAGCAGTCAAGACAGGGGTTCTGCCTACGAGCAGTACTTC	CASSQDRGSAYEQYF
TRBD1	TRBV2	TRBJ1-5	TGTGCCAGCAGTGGGACAGGGGGGCCGAGGGGCAATCAGCCCCAGCATTTT	CASSGTGGPRGNQPQHF
TRBD1	TRBV24-1	TRBJ2-1	TGTGCCACCAGTATGTCGGACAGGGAGTTGAATGAGCAGTTCTTC	CATSMSDRELNEQFF
TRBD1	TRBV24-1	TRBJ2-1	TGTGCCACCAGTGATTTTGCAGGGGGAGTGATCAATGAGCAGTTCTTC	CATSDFAGGVINEQFF
TRBD1	TRBV13	TRBJ1-5	TGTGCCAGCAGCCGAGGAACAGGGGTAGGTAATCAGCCCCAGCATTTT	CASSRGTGVGNQPQHF
.	TRBV5-6	TRBJ1-5	TGTGCCAGCAGCTTAGGGACGGCGAATCAGCCCCAGCATTTT	CASSLGTANQPQHF
TRBD1	TRBV7-3	TRBJ2-7	TGTGCCAGCAGCTTATTGGGGGGACAGGGGTACGAGCAGTACTTC	CASSLLGGQGYEQYF